The source of this T cell receptor (beta chain) is a study of shared clonotypes between healthy human individuals. The CDR3 extends over 17 amino acids. V dropped 2 bases and J dropped 0; count of bases not matched to a gene: 6. Germline V gene lookup returns CDR1 KGHSH and CDR2 LQKENI. This clone was observed once. Using immunoSEQ multiplex PCR, the repertoire was profiled, and TCRdb retains in-frame clones only, with some absent. There are about 2.3 million clones in the sample; approximately 90% occur only once, and approximately 0.41% lies in the top ten. The sequence was obtained from a man between 18 and 35 years old in good health. Some clones in this sample may be carry-over from other donors' samples. Sequenced material: naive CD4+ T cells from PBMCs. This sample's subset: CD45RA+ positively selected. The chain joins TRBV18 to TRBJ2-1; TRBD2 aligns across 8 bases. CDR3 DNA: TGTGCCAGCTCACCAAGGAGCGGGAGTTCCTCCTACAATGAGCAGTTCTTC. It translates to CASSPRSGSSSYNEQFF.